Below are 12 T cell receptor beta chains sequenced from a single sample in a study of cytomegalovirus exposure and HLA in healthy donors. This table comes from immunoSEQ multiplex PCR, and its TCRdb copy is limited to in-frame clones, with some not included. The sample consists of roughly 300,000 clones, around 87% of them appearing once. Sequenced sample: PBMCs. The receptors here all came from a woman in her twenties or thirties in good health and CMV-seropositive.

There are a few counts of this clone. V and J are TRBV9 and TRBJ2-4; no definite D call. The CDR3 runs 12 residues. Germline-derived CDR1 and CDR2 are SGDLS and YYNGEE. V was cut by 3 bases and J by 9 bases, with 10 bases left in between. The CDR3 nucleotides are TGTGCCAGCAGCGCCTTAAAGGGCATTCAGTACTTC. Protein product: CASSALKGIQYF. Looking up the rest from reference TRBV9 and TRBJ2-4 gives the full variable domain: DSGVTQTPKHLITATGQRVTLRCSPRSGDLSVYWYQQSLDQGLQFLIQYYNGEERAKGNILERFSAQQFPDLHSELNLSSLELGDSALYFCASSALKGIQYFGAGTRLSVL.

This chain links TRBV29-1 with TRBJ2-7; 8 bases are a match to TRBD1. Looked up from germline, CDR1 is SQVTM and CDR2 is ANQGSEA. V shed 0 bases and J 6 bases; nucleotides not matched to a gene: 7. The CDR3 consists of 14 residues. The CDR3 DNA sequence: TGCAGCGTTGAAGACCCCAGGGGGCTTGCCGAGCAGTACTTC. Translation: CSVEDPRGLAEQYF.

The chain has TRBV15 and TRBJ2-3, with a possible D match to TRBD2 (5 bases). In germline, CDR1 is LNHNV, CDR2 YYDKDF (reference sequence). CDR3 size: 15 residues. V shed 0 bases and J shed 0 bases, with 7 bases lying between them. The CDR3 sequence: CATSRDPGSTDTQYF. The CDR3 region has the DNA TGTGCCACCAGCAGAGATCCGGGGAGCACAGATACGCAGTATTTT.

A single count supports this clone. The chain's CDR3 is CSVEGGLTSSYNEQFF. The CDR3 DNA sequence: TGCAGCGTTGAAGGGGGACTAACTAGCTCCTACAATGAGCAGTTCTTC. The chain has TRBV29-1 and TRBJ2-1, with TRBD2 identical over 7 bases. This CDR3 has 16 residues. Looked up from germline, CDR1 is SQVTM and CDR2 is ANQGSEA. V shed 1 base, J shed 0 bases, and the junction held 6 bases outside the gene matches.

The chain links TRBV5-1 to TRBJ2-4; a weak D match, TRBD2 (6 bases). V gave up 6 bases and J gave up 1 base, with 17 bases separating them. Germline V gives CDR1 SGHRS, CDR2 YFSETQ. The CDR3 consists of 16 residues. CDR3 sequence (DNA): TGCGCCAGCACCCCGCAGGCGGGGATTGCCAAAAACATTCAGTACTTC. This codes for CASTPQAGIAKNIQYF.

The chain carries TRBV29-1 and TRBJ2-1; either TRBD1 or TRBD2 may fit D (7 bases each). V was clipped by 6 bases and J by 0 bases, with 15 bases between them. Germline V lookup: CDR1 SQVTM, CDR2 ANQGSEA. The CDR3 sequence is 15 residues long. CDR3 sequence (DNA): TGCAGCGTAAAAGGGGGGGACAGCTCCTACAATGAGCAGTTCTTC. As protein: CSVKGGDSSYNEQFF.

The V gene is TRBV5-6, the J gene TRBJ2-1, with 9 bases aligning to TRBD2. The CDR3 spans 15 residues. Germline values: CDR1 SGHDT, CDR2 YYEEEE. The V gene end was trimmed by 0 bases and the J gene end by 5 bases; junction bases not matched to a gene: 3. The CDR3 region is CASSLGLAGNNEQFF. As DNA, the CDR3 is TGTGCCAGCAGCTTGGGTCTAGCGGGGAACAATGAGCAGTTCTTC.

The V gene is TRBV30, the J gene TRBJ1-5, with D unclear. Trimming took 7 bases from V and 9 from J, leaving 16 bases between them. The length of the CDR3 is 12 residues. Germline V lookup: CDR1 GTSNPN, CDR2 SVGIG (reference sequence). DNA for the CDR3: TGTGCCTATGACTCATCCCGGGGGCCCCAGCATTTT. It specifies CAYDSSRGPQHF.

The chain uses TRBV27 and TRBJ1-1; 11 positions agree with TRBD1. Germline-derived CDR1 and CDR2 are MNHEY and SMNVEV (reference sequence). V dropped 5 bases and J dropped 1; count of bases not matched to a gene: 9. CDR3 length equals 17 residues. CDR3 sequence: CASSPWDRGGPNTEAFF. CDR3 bases: TGTGCCAGCAGTCCTTGGGACAGGGGGGGGCCGAACACTGAAGCTTTCTTT.

This clone has a single count. This chain links TRBV25-1 with TRBJ1-1; the D is unclear. Trimming pared 9 bases from V and 4 bases from J, leaving 18 bases between. Germline V gene sequence: CDR1 MGHDK, CDR2 SYGVNS. The CDR3 is 14 amino acids. The CDR3 protein is CASRDGLAATEAFF. CDR3 DNA: TGTGCCAGTAGAGATGGGCTGGCGGCCACTGAAGCTTTCTTT.

The rearrangement links TRBV10-2 to TRBJ2-7; no definite D call. The CDR3 loop spans 16 amino acids. V was shortened by 3 bases and J by 3 bases, with 18 bases between the two germline ends. Germline V gives CDR1 WSHSY, CDR2 SAAADI. The CDR3 here is CASSDGKGFQYYEQYF. The DNA of the CDR3 is TGCGCCAGCAGTGATGGGAAGGGCTTCCAATACTACGAGCAGTACTTC.

The chain couples TRBV5-6 to TRBJ2-1, with 7 bases matching TRBD2. Per the germline V gene, CDR1 is SGHDT and CDR2 is YYEEEE. The length of the CDR3 is 19 residues. Trimming removed 2 bases from V and 0 bases from J; junction bases left unmatched: 14. CDR3 in amino acids: CASSLRGGRGRSSYNEQFF. CDR3 in DNA: TGTGCCAGCAGCTTAAGGGGAGGGAGAGGTAGGAGCTCCTACAATGAGCAGTTCTTC.